The 4 T cell receptor beta chains reported below all come from one sample, sequenced in a study of T cell repertoires and HLA-DP antigens. No antigen has been identified for these receptors. TCRdb keeps only in-frame clones here, not all; method: immunoSEQ multiplex PCR. The sample holds around 110,000 clones, around 93% seen once. Sequencing was carried out using CD4+ T cells from PBMCs. Receptor source: a woman in her late teens or twenties in good health and CMV-seronegative.

This chain joins TRBV7-2 and TRBJ2-3; D is unresolved. This CDR3 contains 15 residues. The germline V and J ends were trimmed by 3 bases and 1 base, with 11 bases remaining between them. The germline gives CDR1 SGHTA, CDR2 FQGNSA. The CDR3 region is CASSFPTLGTDTQYF. DNA for the CDR3: TGTGCCAGCAGCTTTCCCACTCTTGGCACAGATACGCAGTATTTT.

The rearrangement uses TRBV5-6 and TRBJ2-3; the match to TRBD1 covers 7 bases. This CDR3 region has 14 residues. Trimming cost V 1 base and J 3 bases; bases outside gene matches: 2. CDR1 and CDR2 from the germline V gene are SGHDT and YYEEEE. The CDR3 nucleotides read TGTGCCAGCAGCTTGAGCAGGGGGACAGATACGCAGTATTTT. It translates to CASSLSRGTDTQYF.

V gene TRBV7-2 combines with J gene TRBJ1-6; D is ambiguous. Germline lookup yields CDR1 SGHTA and CDR2 FQGNSA. The CDR3 is 14 residues long. Between the trimmed V and J ends, which lost 1 base and 10 bases, there was a span of 11 bases. CDR3 DNA sequence: TGTGCCAGCAGCTTAGTGGTGTTGTGGTCACCCCTCCACTTT. As protein: CASSLVVLWSPLHF.

V is TRBV5-6 and J is TRBJ2-7, with 7 bases fitting TRBD2. Losses at the gene ends were 0 bases for V and 3 bases for J; bases not matched to a gene: 3. Germline values: CDR1 SGHDT, CDR2 YYEEEE. CDR3 size: 14 residues. CDR3 sequence reads: CASSLGPGGYEQYF. CDR3 sequence (DNA): TGTGCCAGCAGCTTGGGGCCGGGGGGCTACGAGCAGTACTTC.